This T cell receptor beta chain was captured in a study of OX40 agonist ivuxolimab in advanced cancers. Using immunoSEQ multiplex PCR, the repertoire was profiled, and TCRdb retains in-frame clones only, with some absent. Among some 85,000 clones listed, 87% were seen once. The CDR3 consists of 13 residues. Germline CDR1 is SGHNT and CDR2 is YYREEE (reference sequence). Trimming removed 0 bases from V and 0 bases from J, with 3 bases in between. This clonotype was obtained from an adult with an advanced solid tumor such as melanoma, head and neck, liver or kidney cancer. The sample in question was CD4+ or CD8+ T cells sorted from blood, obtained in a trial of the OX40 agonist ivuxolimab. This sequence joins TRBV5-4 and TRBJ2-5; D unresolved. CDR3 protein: CASSLEHQETQYF. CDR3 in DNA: TGTGCCAGCAGCTTGGAACACCAAGAGACCCAGTACTTC.